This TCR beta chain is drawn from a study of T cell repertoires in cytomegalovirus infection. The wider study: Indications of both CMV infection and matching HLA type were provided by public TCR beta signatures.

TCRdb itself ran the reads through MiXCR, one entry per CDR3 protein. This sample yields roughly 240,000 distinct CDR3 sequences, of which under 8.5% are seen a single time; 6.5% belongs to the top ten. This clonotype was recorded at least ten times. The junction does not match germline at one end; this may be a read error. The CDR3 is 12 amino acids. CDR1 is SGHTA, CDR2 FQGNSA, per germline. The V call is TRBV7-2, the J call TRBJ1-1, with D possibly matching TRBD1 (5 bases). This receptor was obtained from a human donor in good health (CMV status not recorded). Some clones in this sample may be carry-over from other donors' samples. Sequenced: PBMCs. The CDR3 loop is CASSLDAVGRIF. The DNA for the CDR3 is TGTGCCAGCAGCTTAGATGCGGTGGGGCGGATCTTT.